The TCR beta chain under discussion was sequenced for a study of sequential checkpoint blockade in melanoma. CDR3 length: 15 amino acids. Trimming shortened V by 0 bases and J by 7 bases, and 10 bases separated the two germline ends. Germline-derived CDR1 and CDR2 are ENHRY and SYGVKD. Treatment in this sample: randomized to nivolumab then ipilimumab (arm A) or the reverse (arm B). No patient had prior DNA-damaging chemotherapy. PBMC sorting kept live CD3+CD8+ cells without CD19 or CD56. TCRdb keeps only in-frame clones here, not all; method: immunoSEQ multiplex PCR. The sample has around 4,000 clones; approximately 62% are singletons.

This chain joins TRBV10-3 and TRBJ1-6; D remains unclear. Sequenced here: CD8+ T cells sorted from blood (inferred from file names), sampled from a patient given nivolumab and ipilimumab in sequence. The TCR originated in a human patient with melanoma. Some clones in this sample may be carry-over from other donors' samples. CDR3 protein: CAISESEGNNSPLHF. CDR3 DNA sequence: TGTGCCATCAGTGAGTCAGAGGGAAACAATTCACCCCTCCACTTT.